The 10 T cell receptor beta chains given below trace back to one sample, sequenced in a study of blood T cell repertoires in COVID-19. Some clones are missing from TCRdb's copy, which holds only in-frame ones; the method was immunoSEQ multiplex PCR. The sample yields 200,000 to 250,000 clones, about nine tenths seen once. The sequenced sample consisted of peripheral blood. The receptors stem from a man aged 25 to 40 who had recovered from COVID-19.

The rearrangement joins TRBV28 to TRBJ2-1; D might be TRBD1 (6 bases). Trimming removed 6 bases at V and 8 bases at J, with 29 bases between. The CDR3 covers 18 residues. Germline CDR1 reads MDHEN; CDR2 reads SYDVKM. CDR3 residues: CASSPRAPGTRVGDEQFF. The CDR3 DNA reads as TGTGCCAGCAGCCCTCGCGCCCCCGGGACAAGGGTAGGCGATGAGCAGTTCTTC.

The chain carries TRBV9 and TRBJ2-7; D is perhaps TRBD1 (5 bases). The germline V gene encodes CDR1 SGDLS and CDR2 YYNGEE. The CDR3 length is 15 residues. V was clipped by 0 bases and J by 2 bases, with 12 bases between them. CDR3 DNA sequence: TGTGCCAGCAGCGTAGAGGGCTCAGGGACCTACGAGCAGTACTTC. Residues: CASSVEGSGTYEQYF.

J is TRBJ1-4 and V is TRBV20-1; tentatively, D is TRBD1 (6 bases). CDR3 length: 15 amino acids. In germline, CDR1 is DFQATT, CDR2 SNEGSKA (reference sequence). V gave up 3 bases and J gave up 2 bases, with 13 bases separating them. Here the CDR3 DNA reads TGCAGTGCTAGTTTACAGGGTGTCACTAATGAAAAACTGTTTTTT. The encoded protein is CSASLQGVTNEKLFF.

The chain couples TRBV6-4 to TRBJ1-6; 8 nucleotides agree with TRBD1. V shed 8 bases and J 7 bases; nucleotides not matched to a gene: 16. The CDR3 consists of 17 residues. Germline values: CDR1 MRHNA, CDR2 SNTAGT. The CDR3 reads CASSWTGTTDPNSPLHF. Here the CDR3 DNA reads TGTGCCAGCTCCTGGACAGGGACCACGGACCCAAATTCACCCCTCCACTTT.

This clone was counted between two and nine times. The J gene is TRBJ1-6, the V gene TRBV3-1 (or the pseudogene TRBV3-2); 8 bases match TRBD1. The CDR3 is made up of 19 amino acids. V lost 0 bases, J lost 10 bases, and 17 bases stayed unmatched. Germline CDR1 is LGHDT and CDR2 is YNNKEL (reference sequence). CDR3 bases: TGTGCCAGCAGCCAAGATAATAGACAGGGGTATTGGGACGAATCACCCCTCCACTTT. Residues: CASSQDNRQGYWDESPLHF.

The chain uses TRBV2 and TRBJ1-3, with 9 positions matching TRBD1. The CDR3 totals 19 residues. V lost 5 bases to trimming and J lost 0 bases; unmatched junction nucleotides: 14. Germline-derived CDR1 and CDR2 are SNHLY and FYNNEI. This chain's CDR3 is CASSPPGQGRYGSGNTIYF. The CDR3 DNA follows: TGTGCCAGCAGTCCCCCGGGACAGGGTCGGTATGGCTCTGGAAACACCATATATTTT.

The chain uses TRBV6-5 and TRBJ1-5, with 12 bases fitting TRBD1. CDR1 and CDR2 (germline): MNHEY, SVGAGI. The CDR3 sequence is 15 residues long. Losses at the gene ends were 2 bases for V and 9 bases for J; bases not matched to a gene: 5. The CDR3 nucleotides read TGTGCCAGCAGTTACGGGACAGGGGGCGAGGGGCCCCAGCATTTT. This codes for CASSYGTGGEGPQHF.

The chain combines TRBV7-7 with TRBJ2-5, with 7 bases fitting TRBD2. V was pared by 4 bases and J by 7 bases, with 12 bases of the junction left unmatched. This CDR3 is built from 15 residues. From germline, CDR1 is SSHAT and CDR2 FNYEAQ (reference sequence). DNA for the CDR3: TGTGCCAGCAGCTCCGAGGGAGGGATGTTAGGGACCCAGTACTTC. It encodes CASSSEGGMLGTQYF.

The chain joins TRBV12-3 or TRBV12-4 to TRBJ1-1; unclear D gene. Between the trimmed V and J ends, which lost 1 base and 5 bases, there was a span of 8 bases. The CDR3 has 13 amino acids. CDR3 in amino acids: CASSLGVRTEAFF. DNA of the CDR3: TGTGCCAGCAGTTTAGGGGTGAGGACTGAAGCTTTCTTT.

About this clone itself: A far larger clone lies a single base away; this is likely a read error. Other DNA sequences in the sample encode the same CDR3. V is TRBV6-1 and J is TRBJ2-5; D gene uncertain. This CDR3 has 12 residues. Germline V gene sequence: CDR1 MNHNS, CDR2 SASEGT. Trimming took off 2 bases at V and 4 bases at J, with 5 bases between the two ends. The CDR3 nucleotides are TGTGCCAGCAGTGAATCGTCAGAGACCCAGTACTTC. The encoded protein is CASSESSETQYF.